This TCR beta chain emerged from a study of beta chain features in type 1 diabetes (dated by TCRdb to the late 2010s). Regarding the complete study: Patients and healthy donors did not differ in mean age, gender distribution, total cell number or subset yield. Across all samples, approximately 100 million sorted cells were examined, and cell number per subset correlated strongly with RNA yield. The study compared TCRB repertoires of sorted circulating CD4+ T cell subsets between recently diagnosed type 1 diabetes patients and matched healthy donors. Whereas all 28 donors provided naive and central memory subsets, regulatory and stem cell-like memory subsets were isolated from just 8 patients and roughly eight healthy donors.

Summary of the overall study and its limitations: At VDJ recombination sites, patients with type 1 diabetes made fewer insertions and deleted more nucleotides, a pattern implying thymic rearrangement abnormalities. Shorter templates might have been favored by PCR, but patient and control samples were amplified and corrected together, so both groups would have been affected equally by any skew. Type 1 diabetes patients showed a moderate but significant shortening of TCRB CDR3 length in all four CD4+ subsets. Naive, central memory and regulatory TCRB repertoires appeared to be more similar among patients than among healthy donors. Because small numbers of individuals were included in the HLA sub-analyses, any influence of HLA type on TCRB rearrangement was left unresolved. Because cDNA rather than genomic DNA was sequenced, highly expressing activated cells could have been over-represented, although no difference in activation and CD3 levels was found between groups.

On this clone: Its binding antigen is unknown. The input lacks base qualities; no much larger clone sits a single base away.

The entire isolated RNA was reverse transcribed using the High Capacity cDNA Reverse Transcription Kit, and thus expressed TCRB transcripts were sequenced. Naive, central memory and regulatory T cell samples underwent deep immunoSEQ sequencing, averaging about 3.3 million total reads per sample. After sorted cells were lysed in RLT buffer, RNA was extracted with DNase-treated RNeasy Micro or Mini kits, with the choice depending on cell number. To prevent cross-contamination, each cell subset was processed individually, whereas patient and healthy donor samples were processed jointly. The immunoSEQ multiplex PCR was used to amplify TCRB sequences from cDNA, yielding 87-bp fragments that span the CDR3 region. Amplicons were sequenced on the Illumina HiSeq platform. Concerning the study's data processing: Synthetic template baselines were used to correct PCR bias computationally, reads within Hamming distance 2 were collapsed, and singletons that could not be merged were discarded. Reads were aligned to IMGT to assign V, D and J genes, CDR3 length, and insertions or deletions at six rearrangement sites. Within each subset, clonotype counts were normalized to sorted cell number, after which true diversity and Gini coefficients were computed with the tcR R package. The overlap coefficient, calculated on TCRB nucleotide sequences, was used to measure repertoire sharing. Out-of-frame TCRB sequences from naive cells were analyzed as a proxy for the pre-selection repertoire. Not all clones reach the TCRdb copy of this immuneACCESS table, which keeps in-frame sequences only. Checked studies attribute under half of the gap to unresolved V genes and leave the rest unexplained. V, J and clone size reflect that table, while D and trimming were determined from the DNA. A total of 500,000 to 850,000 clones appear in this sample, around an eighth of them only once. Approximately 0.043% of the sample goes to the ten largest clones.

Each donor gave one peripheral blood draw, roughly 120 mL on average, collected into heparinised tubes. A BD FACSAria II was used to sort naive, central memory, regulatory and stem cell-like memory CD4+ T cells with a panel that included CD45RO, CCR7, CD25, CD127, CD95 and CD27. Every sorted population had a purity above 98%. PBMCs were isolated right away by Lymphoprep density gradient centrifugation and were stained directly, without culture. To minimize batch effects, samples were stained and sorted in pairs, one healthy donor with one patient per experiment. The CDR3, cysteine through phenylalanine, is 13 amino acids long. CDR3 DNA is the only sequence kept; it has 39 bases, read in frame from the first base. Sequences MNHEY (CDR1) and SVGAGI (CDR2) are obtained from the germline V gene. V loses 8 bases of germline sequence and J loses 3 bases, and the interval between the two ends is 14 bases.

This clonotype was obtained from a man younger than 35 with type 1 diabetes. This receptor chain uses TRBV6-5 and TRBJ2-7; the D gene is perhaps TRBD1, on 6 matching bases. What was sequenced was naive CD4+ T cells from blood. The sample's cell subset or site label, decoded: true naive CD4+ T cells. In nucleotides, the sequence is TGTGCCAGCGGCCGCGAGGGGGACTACGAGCAGTACTTC. This is translated as CASGREGDYEQYF.